The rows below give T cell receptor beta chains drawn from one sample of a study of response to subunit inactivated influenza vaccine. TCRdb reanalysed the RT-PCR reads using MiXCR and keeps one entry per CDR3 protein. The repertoire holds roughly 700,000 distinct CDR3 sequences, approximately 15% seen once, with 5.5% to 8% in the top ten. Specimen: PBMCs from blood, collected 14 days before vaccination. The receptors originated from a man aged 45-65 years who received an inactivated influenza vaccine. Each CDR3 is given with its conserved first and last residue. D genes are given only for firm matches. Some rows mark clone size as missing; the rest say once, few, many or name a class of expanded clone.

D gene: -
V gene: TRBV6-2/TRBV6-3
clone size: many
J gene: TRBJ2-2
CDR3 protein: CASSLQVPNTGELFF
CDR3 DNA: TGTGCCAGCAGTCTGCAGGTTCCGAACACCGGGGAGCTGTTTTTT

D gene: TRBD1
V gene: TRBV20-1
clone size: -
J gene: TRBJ2-3
CDR3 protein: CSGAQGARDTQYF
CDR3 DNA: TGCAGCGGGGCGCAGGGGGCACGAGATACGCAGTATTTT

D gene: -
V gene: TRBV27
clone size: few
J gene: TRBJ2-7
CDR3 protein: CASSIGRSYEQYF
CDR3 DNA: TGTGCCAGCAGTATCGGCAGGTCCTACGAGCAGTACTTC

D gene: -
V gene: TRBV27
clone size: -
J gene: TRBJ2-4
CDR3 protein: CASSLSLGVAKNIQYF
CDR3 DNA: TGTGCCAGCAGTTTATCCTTAGGGGTCGCCAAAAACATTCAGTACTTC

D gene: TRBD1
V gene: TRBV10-2
clone size: -
J gene: TRBJ1-1
CDR3 protein: CATQFAGGPTEAFF
CDR3 DNA: TGCGCCACTCAATTCGCAGGGGGCCCCACTGAAGCTTTCTTT

D gene: -
V gene: TRBV6-2/TRBV6-3
clone size: -
J gene: TRBJ2-7
CDR3 protein: CASTSPGTRHYEQYF
CDR3 DNA: TGTGCCAGCACCAGTCCCGGGACACGGCACTACGAGCAGTACTTC

D gene: -
V gene: TRBV2
clone size: -
J gene: TRBJ2-3
CDR3 protein: CASSDLQGSTQYF
CDR3 DNA: TGTGCCAGCAGTGACTTACAGGGATCTACGCAGTATTTT

D gene: -
V gene: TRBV9
clone size: many
J gene: TRBJ1-5
CDR3 protein: CASSVRDGRNQPQHF
CDR3 DNA: TGTGCCAGCAGCGTACGTGACGGTCGCAATCAGCCCCAGCATTTT

D gene: -
V gene: TRBV30
clone size: -
J gene: TRBJ2-1
CDR3 protein: CAYYLGIYNEQFF
CDR3 DNA: TGTGCCTACTACCTGGGGATATACAATGAGCAGTTCTTC

D gene: TRBD1
V gene: TRBV20-1
clone size: few
J gene: TRBJ2-7
CDR3 protein: CSATQGAAYEQYF
CDR3 DNA: TGCAGTGCTACCCAGGGGGCGGCCTACGAGCAGTACTTC

D gene: TRBD2
V gene: TRBV27
clone size: -
J gene: TRBJ2-1
CDR3 protein: CASPGGRTGLYNEQFF
CDR3 DNA: TGTGCCAGCCCTGGTGGGCGAACGGGACTATACAATGAGCAGTTCTTC

D gene: -
V gene: TRBV5-1
clone size: few
J gene: TRBJ2-7
CDR3 protein: CASSFQGISYEQYF
CDR3 DNA: TGCGCCAGCAGCTTCCAGGGGATATCCTACGAGCAGTACTTC

D gene: -
V gene: TRBV7-6
clone size: -
J gene: TRBJ2-5
CDR3 protein: CASSLSLGRQETQYF
CDR3 DNA: TGTGCCAGCAGCTTGAGTCTTGGGCGTCAAGAGACCCAGTACTTC

D gene: -
V gene: TRBV27
clone size: many
J gene: TRBJ2-1
CDR3 protein: CASSFVRGNEQFF
CDR3 DNA: TGTGCCAGCAGTTTTGTTAGAGGCAATGAGCAGTTCTTC

D gene: -
V gene: TRBV4-3
clone size: -
J gene: TRBJ2-5
CDR3 protein: CASSRQGGSQETQYF
CDR3 DNA: TGCGCCAGCAGCCGACAGGGAGGAAGCCAAGAGACCCAGTACTTC

D gene: -
V gene: TRBV5-6
clone size: -
J gene: TRBJ2-7
CDR3 protein: CASSLERAGEQYF
CDR3 DNA: TGTGCCAGCAGCTTGGAAAGGGCTGGCGAGCAGTACTTC

D gene: TRBD2
V gene: TRBV10-3
clone size: -
J gene: TRBJ2-1
CDR3 protein: CAISQRSGRRDEQFF
CDR3 DNA: TGTGCCATCTCTCAGCGGAGCGGGAGGAGAGATGAGCAGTTCTTC

D gene: TRBD2
V gene: TRBV6-5
clone size: few
J gene: TRBJ2-5
CDR3 protein: CASSYSALAGGPETQYF
CDR3 DNA: TGTGCCAGCAGTTACTCGGCTCTAGCGGGGGGGCCAGAGACCCAGTACTTC

D gene: -
V gene: TRBV4-3
clone size: few
J gene: TRBJ2-1
CDR3 protein: CASSQDGGGVNEQFF
CDR3 DNA: TGCGCCAGCAGCCAAGATGGTGGCGGGGTCAATGAGCAGTTCTTC

D gene: -
V gene: TRBV4-3
clone size: -
J gene: TRBJ1-5
CDR3 protein: CASSQDPGRDQPQHF
CDR3 DNA: TGCGCCAGCAGCCAAGATCCTGGCAGAGATCAGCCCCAGCATTTT

D gene: TRBD2
V gene: TRBV20-1
clone size: few
J gene: TRBJ2-3
CDR3 protein: CSASPRGNFTDTQYF
CDR3 DNA: TGCAGTGCTAGTCCGCGGGGGAACTTCACAGATACGCAGTATTTT

D gene: -
V gene: TRBV7-9
clone size: many
J gene: TRBJ1-1
CDR3 protein: CASSLGGDWTEAFF
CDR3 DNA: TGTGCCAGCAGCTTAGGAGGGGATTGGACTGAAGCTTTCTTT

D gene: -
V gene: TRBV4-2
clone size: -
J gene: TRBJ2-3
CDR3 protein: CASSQDRTVPDTQYF
CDR3 DNA: TGTGCCAGCAGCCAAGATAGGACCGTTCCAGATACGCAGTATTTT

D gene: -
V gene: TRBV6-5
clone size: few
J gene: TRBJ2-5
CDR3 protein: CASSYRTGTGETQYF
CDR3 DNA: TGTGCCAGCAGTTACCGCACAGGGACGGGAGAGACCCAGTACTTC

D gene: TRBD2
V gene: TRBV5-1
clone size: few
J gene: TRBJ2-7
CDR3 protein: CASSLWVAGGEQYF
CDR3 DNA: TGCGCCAGCAGCTTGTGGGTAGCGGGAGGCGAGCAGTACTTC

D gene: -
V gene: TRBV15
clone size: many
J gene: TRBJ2-5
CDR3 protein: CATSRDREETQYF
CDR3 DNA: TGTGCCACCAGCAGAGACAGGGAAGAGACCCAGTACTTC